The 6 T cell receptor beta chains presented below share a single source sample, sequenced in a study of T cell responses to AZD1222 COVID-19 vaccine. Clones were sequenced by immunoSEQ multiplex PCR, and TCRdb holds only the in-frame ones, with some missing. The table includes 140,000 to 150,000 clones, 92% detected once. Sequencing was performed on peripheral blood, taken 28 days after the second AZD1222 dose. These receptors were collected from an adult who received the AZD1222 COVID-19 vaccine.

This chain connects TRBV28 to TRBJ1-4, with D unclear. CDR3 length: 14 residues. The V end lost 4 bases, the J end lost 7 bases, and 13 bases lay between the germline ends. Germline lookup yields CDR1 MDHEN and CDR2 SYDVKM. The CDR3 bases are TGTGCCAGCAGTTCCCCCAATCGGCGTGAAAAACTGTTTTTT. Translated: CASSSPNRREKLFF.

V and J are TRBV25-1 and TRBJ1-5; D is possibly TRBD1 (6 bases). The germline V and J ends were trimmed by 3 bases and 4 bases, with 16 bases remaining between them. Germline lookup yields CDR1 MGHDK and CDR2 SYGVNS. CDR3 length: 16 residues. CDR3 region: CASSDVWGQDNQPQHF. DNA of the CDR3: TGTGCCAGCAGTGATGTTTGGGGACAAGATAATCAGCCCCAGCATTTT. The complete variable domain, with remaining parts taken from reference TRBV25-1 and TRBJ1-5, reads EADIYQTPRYLVIGTGKKITLECSQTMGHDKMYWYQQDPGMELHLIHYSYGVNSTEKGDLSSESTVSRIRTEHFPLTLESARPSHTSQYLCASSDVWGQDNQPQHFGDGTRLSIL.

The genes are TRBV5-4 and TRBJ2-3, with D uncertain. V was trimmed by 0 bases and J by 6 bases, leaving 5 bases between them. The CDR3 is 12 residues long. The V gene's germline CDR1 is SGHNT and CDR2 YYREEE (reference sequence). The CDR3 nucleotides read TGTGCCAGCAGCTTGGCCCAGGATACGCAGTATTTT. The encoded protein is CASSLAQDTQYF.

The chain employs TRBV10-2 and TRBJ2-1; TRBD2 matches at 10 bases. The germline V gene has CDR1 WSHSY and CDR2 SAAADI. The CDR3 sequence is 16 residues long. Germline trimming cut 2 bases from V and 2 bases from J; bases unmatched to any gene: 3. In DNA form, the CDR3 reads TGCGCCAGCAGTGAGAATAGCGGGGGGCCCTACAATGAGCAGTTCTTC. Translation: CASSENSGGPYNEQFF.

V usage is TRBV2 and J usage is TRBJ2-7, with TRBD2 identical over 7 bases. V lost 2 bases and J lost 1; bases outside the gene matches: 2. The CDR3 is 14 amino acids. Germline V gene sequence: CDR1 SNHLY, CDR2 FYNNEI. For the CDR3, the DNA is TGTGCCAGCAGTGAAACTAGCGCTTCCTACGAGCAGTACTTC. Protein: CASSETSASYEQYF.

The chain has TRBV19 and TRBJ1-4; no definite D call. CDR1 and CDR2 (germline): LNHDA, SQIVND (reference sequence). CDR3 size: 13 residues. The V gene lost 6 bases and the J gene lost 8 bases, with 13 bases spanning the gap. The CDR3 spells CASRSQDREKLFF. The DNA for the CDR3 is TGTGCCAGTAGAAGCCAGGACCGGGAAAAACTGTTTTTT.